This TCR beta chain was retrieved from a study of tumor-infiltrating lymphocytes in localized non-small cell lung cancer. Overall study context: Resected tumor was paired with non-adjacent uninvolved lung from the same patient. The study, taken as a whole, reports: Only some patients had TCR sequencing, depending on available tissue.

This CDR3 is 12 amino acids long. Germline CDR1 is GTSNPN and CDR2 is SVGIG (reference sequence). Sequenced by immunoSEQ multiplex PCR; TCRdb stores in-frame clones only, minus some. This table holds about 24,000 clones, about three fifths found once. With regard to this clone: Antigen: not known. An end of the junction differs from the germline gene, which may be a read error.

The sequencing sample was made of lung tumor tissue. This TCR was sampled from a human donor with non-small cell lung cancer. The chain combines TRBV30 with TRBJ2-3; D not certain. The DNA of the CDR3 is TGTGCCCGGAGTGTAACCACAGATACGCAGTATTTT. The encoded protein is CARSVTTDTQYF.